The clone carrying this TCR beta chain has ten or more counts. Its specificity is unknown. Separate cDNA molecules received unique molecular identifiers, which the library attached to them. TCRdb reprocessed the RACE reads via MiXCR and lists one record per CDR3 protein. The sample has some 84,000 distinct CDR3 sequences, about 10% seen once; the top ten hold about 3.5%. This sample was taken from a study of human T cells and chemical hapten exposure. Study details: Largely, small differences in pooled library volume made per-sample TCR yields vary. Study-wide results and caveats: The study found that PT1 expanded TCR counts correlated positively with patch test score.

Germline CDR1 DFQATT, CDR2 SNEGSKA (reference sequence). The CDR3 is 14 amino acids. The trim removed 6 bases at V and 6 bases at J, leaving 7 bases unmatched. Time point described: patch test 3, about 24 weeks after DPC sensitization. The treatment here: therapeutic diphenylcyclopropenone sensitization with weekly scalp DPC. The sequence was collected from a woman aged 45 to 65 with alopecia areata. Some clones in this sample may be carry-over from other donors' samples. This specimen was whole blood, taken in connection with sensitization to the hapten diphenylcyclopropenone (DPC). The chain links TRBV20-1 to TRBJ2-7; 14 bases are shared with TRBD2. The CDR3 nucleotides are TGCAGTGCCACTCGACTAGCGGGAGGGCCCGAGCAGTACTTC. Protein sequence: CSATRLAGGPEQYF.